This T cell receptor beta chain was sequenced during a study of blood T cells in healthy people across ages. Isolation yielded PBMCs, at least 7 million per sample, in every case. As regards this clonotype: One end of the junction fails to match germline, which may point to a read error.

A second PCR, run for about 6 to 12 cycles, used a sample-barcoded 5' primer plus a J-beta primer mix. TCRdb used MiXCR to reprocess the 5' RACE reads, holding one entry per CDR3 protein. The data hold approximately 960,000 distinct CDR3 sequences, with almost 30% observed a single time. This CDR3 is built from 15 residues. Germline V gene sequence: CDR1 MNHEY, CDR2 SMNVEV (reference sequence). These data also formed part of another study, on T cells of mothers and their children. Per that paper: Donation came from three healthy Caucasian mothers together with their six children.

The V gene is TRBV27, the J gene TRBJ2-5, with 9 bases fitting TRBD2. Gene TRBJ2-7 matches the end of the DNA better, so the J call may be wrong. Sequenced: blood. This receptor was identified in a middle-aged woman in good health. The DNA for the CDR3 is TGTACCAGCAGTTTTTTTGCGGGGGGGATATACGAGCAGTACTTC. Translating it yields CTSSFFAGGIYEQYF.